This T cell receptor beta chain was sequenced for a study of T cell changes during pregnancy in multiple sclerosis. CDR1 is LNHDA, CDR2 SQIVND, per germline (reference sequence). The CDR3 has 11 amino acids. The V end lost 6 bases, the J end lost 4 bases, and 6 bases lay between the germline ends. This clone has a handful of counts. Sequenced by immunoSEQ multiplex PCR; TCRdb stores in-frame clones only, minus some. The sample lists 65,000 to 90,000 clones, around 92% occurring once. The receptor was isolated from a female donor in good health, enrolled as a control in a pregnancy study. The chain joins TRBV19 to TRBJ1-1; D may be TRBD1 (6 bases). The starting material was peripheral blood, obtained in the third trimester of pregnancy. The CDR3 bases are TGTGCCAGTAGCAGGGGCACTGAAGCTTTCTTT. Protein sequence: CASSRGTEAFF.